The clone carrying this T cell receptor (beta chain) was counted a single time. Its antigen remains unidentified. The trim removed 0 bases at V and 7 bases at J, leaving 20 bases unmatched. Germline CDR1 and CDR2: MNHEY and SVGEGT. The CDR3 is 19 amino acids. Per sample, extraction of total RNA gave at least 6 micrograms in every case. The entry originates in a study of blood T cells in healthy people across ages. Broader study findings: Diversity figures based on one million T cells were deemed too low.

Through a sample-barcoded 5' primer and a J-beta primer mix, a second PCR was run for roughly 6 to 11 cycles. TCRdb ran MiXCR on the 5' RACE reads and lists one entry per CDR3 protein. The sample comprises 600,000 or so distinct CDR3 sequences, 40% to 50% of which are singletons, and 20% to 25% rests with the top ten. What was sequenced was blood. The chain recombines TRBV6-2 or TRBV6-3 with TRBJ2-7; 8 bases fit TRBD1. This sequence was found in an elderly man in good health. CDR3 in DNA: TGTGCCAGCAGTTACTCTCCAGGGGGCGGACGCCGCTCCTACAATGAGCAGTACTTC. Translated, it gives CASSYSPGGGRRSYNEQYF.